This record looks at one T cell receptor beta chain sequence and its context. The antigen this receptor binds is unknown. This sample stems from a study of monozygotic twins with inflammatory bowel disease (dated by TCRdb to between 2019 and 2020). About the full investigation: The full study comprised 30 or so monozygotic twin pairs: nine German pairs (four IBD-concordant, five IBD-discordant) and 19 IBD-discordant Danish pairs. The search for disease-associated traits relied mainly on comparing, within discordant pairs, IBD patients with their genetically identical healthy co-twins. Each individual had, on average, about 151 000 unique TCRalpha sequences and 181 000 unique TCRbeta sequences available for analysis. The research as a whole found: Distinction between different T cell subtypes could not be achieved in the analysis. Fewer clonotypes were shared with other individuals by IBD patients than by healthy twins, most markedly in patients showing signs of disease activity. TCRbeta repertoire diversity, by inverse Simpson index, was decreased in IBD patients compared with their healthy co-twins. Repertoire similarity did not differ between concordant and discordant twins, possibly due to limited statistical power. Because patients were on differing immunosuppressive treatments, the repertoires may have picked up extra background noise and inter-individual variability. No single strong signal or clonotype linked to IBD turned up in the results, so the idea that one exists was not supported.

Preparation of the library involved 5' RACE. The input for every TCR library was around 3,800 ng of total RNA. For each sample, cDNA synthesis with SMARTScribe reverse transcriptase was split into eight separate reactions. During cDNA synthesis, template switching was used to introduce unique molecular identifiers that contained a 6-nucleotide sample barcode. Amplification of TCRalpha and TCRbeta cDNA involved two nested PCRs of 16 and 9 cycles, and each PCR was followed by bead purification. Before amplification, the cDNA was both treated with uracil DNA-glycosylase and purified with the QIAquick PCR purification kit. The second PCR was the step at which Illumina TruSeq-compatible adapters and sample-specific barcodes were added. Library quality and concentration were assessed using TapeStation and Qubit, and approximately 5 ng of each library was pooled. Sequencing of the pooled libraries was done on an Illumina HiSeq2500 single-index Rapid Run using custom sequencing primers and 2 x 100 bp reads. The study's own analysis went as follows. MiGEC version 1.2.6 was used for UMI-based consensus assembly, which corrected PCR and sequencing errors. V(D)J alignment, clonotype assembly and CDR3 extraction were performed with MiXCR version 2.1.1. To normalise gene usage, clonotype sharing and MAIT/NKT TCR abundance, the analysis used the top 1000, 10 000 and 20 000 clonotypes per sample. Diversity was computed as the inverse Simpson index with the vegan R package after downsampling to 27 000 UMIs. Statistical testing used paired Mann-Whitney U tests on the discordant twin pairs and applied Benjamini-Hochberg correction for multiple testing. TCRdb reprocessed the public reads and reports one entry per CDR3 protein sequence, without DNA. These V and J calls originate from TCRdb's pipeline instead of the authors' own analysis. This sample's table lists a few hundred thousand distinct CDR3 sequences. The leading ten clones occupy 1.5% to 2% of the sample.

The germline V gene yields SNHLY for CDR1 and FYNNEI for CDR2. From its cysteine to its phenylalanine, the CDR3 spans 12 amino acids. There is no recorded DNA. From each donor, a roughly 2.5 ml peripheral blood sample was collected into PAXgene tubes and stored at -80 degrees C. Without T cell sorting, total RNA was isolated from whole blood using the PAXgene blood miRNA kit on an automated QIAcube. Peripheral blood from monozygotic twin pairs, either concordant or discordant for inflammatory bowel disease, underwent deep TCRalpha and TCRbeta repertoire profiling that used unique molecular barcoding. For every twin pair, smoking habits were documented, and each individual was categorised as a current, former or never smoker.

The clonotype originates from a human donor with ulcerative colitis or Crohn's disease, or a healthy co-twin of an affected twin (not recorded which). The chain joins TRBV2 to TRBJ2-4; TCRdb reports TRBD2, a call that lacks DNA to check it against. The specimen sequenced was blood. The encoded CDR3 is CASGRNQNIQYF.